Shown below are 20 T cell receptor beta chains from a single sample sequenced in a study of blood T cells in healthy people across ages. A second PCR of 7 to 11 cycles used a sample-barcoded 5' primer and a J-beta primer mix. TCRdb redid the calling of the 5' RACE reads with MiXCR, one entry per CDR3 protein. This sample yields roughly 1.5 million distinct CDR3 sequences, of which about 42% are seen a single time; roughly 3.7% belongs to the top ten. Specimen: blood. The receptors stem from a woman in her late teens or twenties in good health.

With regard to this clonotype: This CDR3 is missing its conserved last phenylalanine or tryptophan, likely due to a read error. V and J are TRBV7-8 and TRBJ2-1; tentative D call: TRBD2 (5 bases). The CDR3 runs 15 residues. V lost 2 bases to trimming and J lost 0 bases, with 8 bases between them. Germline assignment: CDR1 SGHVS and CDR2 FQNEAQ. DNA for the CDR3: TGTGCCAGCAGCTTATCGGGGAGCTCCTACAATGAGCAGTTCCTC. This gives the protein CASSLSGSSYNEQFL.

V usage is TRBV15 and J usage is TRBJ1-5, with 9 bases that match TRBD1. From germline, CDR1 is LNHNV and CDR2 YYDKDF (reference sequence). CDR3 length: 15 residues. The V and J ends lost 2 bases and 6 bases, in that order; junction bases with no gene match: 5. The CDR3 DNA reads as TGTGCCACCAGCAGATCGGGACAGGGTCGTCAGCCCCAGCATTTT. It specifies CATSRSGQGRQPQHF.

Regarding this clonotype: One junction end does not reproduce the germline sequence, and a read error may be involved. The chain joins TRBV10-3 to TRBJ2-7; TRBD1 matches at 7 bases. Looked up from germline, CDR1 is ENHRY and CDR2 is SYGVKD. CDR3 length: 13 amino acids. CDR3 sequence (DNA): TGTGTCATCAGCCTTGGGACAGTCTACGAGCAGTACTTC. Translating it yields CVISLGTVYEQYF.

This chain joins TRBV27 and TRBJ1-6; TRBD1 matches at 7 bases. The CDR3 extends over 15 amino acids. Germline V gives CDR1 MNHEY, CDR2 SMNVEV (reference sequence). V gave up 7 bases and J gave up 4 bases; unmatched junction bases: 7. This CDR3 is CASTSPGQYNSPLHF. The CDR3 nucleotides read TGTGCCAGCACTTCCCCGGGACAGTATAATTCACCCCTCCACTTT.

The genes are TRBV29-1 and TRBJ1-2, with 7 bases that match TRBD1. J lost 7 bases, V lost 0 bases, and 11 bases had no gene match. This CDR3 is 15 amino acids long. The V gene's germline CDR1 is SQVTM and CDR2 ANQGSEA. CDR3 sequence reads: CSVEDLGGGAIGYTF. Here the CDR3 DNA reads TGCAGCGTTGAAGATCTAGGAGGGGGCGCGATTGGCTACACCTTC. The full variable domain, rest sourced from reference TRBV29-1 and TRBJ1-2, is SAVISQKPSRDICQRGTSLTIQCQVDSQVTMMFWYRQQPGQSLTLIATANQGSEATYESGFVIDKFPISRPNLTFSTLTVSNMSPEDSSIYLCSVEDLGGGAIGYTFGSGTRLTVV.

Points on this clonotype: One end of the junction is discordant with germline, which a read error may explain. The rearrangement links TRBV27 to TRBJ2-7; the match to TRBD2 covers 12 bases. This CDR3 spans 16 amino acids. CDR1 MNHEY and CDR2 SMNVEV come from the germline V gene (reference sequence). CDR3 sequence reads: CASRRSLAGGTYELYF. In DNA, the CDR3 is TGTGCCAGCAGACGTTCCCTAGCGGGAGGGACCTACGAGCTGTACTTC.

The chain has TRBV27 and TRBJ1-1; weak D call: TRBD1 (5 bases). The CDR3 runs 16 residues. V lost 1 base and J 3 bases, leaving 15 bases between the germline ends. Germline assignment: CDR1 MNHEY and CDR2 SMNVEV (reference sequence). CDR3 in amino acids: CASSLLRDRWDTEAFF. The CDR3 DNA follows: TGTGCCAGCAGTTTATTAAGGGACCGATGGGACACTGAAGCTTTCTTT.

The chain recombines TRBV5-4 with TRBJ2-5; D is unclear. The ends were cut back, 0 bases at V and 2 bases at J, with 8 bases in the middle. CDR1 and CDR2 from the germline V gene are SGHNT and YYREEE (reference sequence). The CDR3 totals 14 residues. CDR3: CASSLAAQQETQYF. In nucleotides, the CDR3 is TGTGCCAGCAGCTTGGCGGCACAGCAAGAGACCCAGTACTTC.

The sample holds a few counts of this clonotype. This chain links TRBV12-3 or TRBV12-4 with TRBJ2-2; D might be TRBD1 (5 bases). V was pared by 6 bases and J by 1 base, with 12 bases between. CDR3 length equals 15 residues. The CDR3 DNA follows: TGTGCCAGCAGGACTGGGGCAGTGAACACCGGGGAGCTGTTTTTT. It codes for CASRTGAVNTGELFF.

The rearrangement joins TRBV20-1 to TRBJ1-2, with D perhaps TRBD1 (6 bases). CDR3 size: 14 residues. CDR1 is DFQATT and CDR2 is SNEGSKA in the germline V gene (reference sequence). Trimming left V 1 base short and J 8 bases short, with 17 bases between. The CDR3 DNA is TGCAGTGCTAGAGTAGGGTCAGGGGAAAGAGGCTACACCTTC. It translates to CSARVGSGERGYTF.

This clonotype has only a few counts. The chain has TRBV28 and TRBJ1-6; 7 nucleotides agree with TRBD1. V lost 8 bases and J lost 10; bases outside the gene matches: 11. The CDR3 is made up of 14 amino acids. CDR1 and CDR2 from the germline V gene are MDHEN and SYDVKM. The CDR3 DNA reads as TGTGCCAGCCTAGGGGGTACAGGGGAATCACCCCTCCACTTT. Translation: CASLGGTGESPLHF.

About this clonotype itself: Its ends do not fully match the called genes, so a read error is possible. V gene TRBV2 combines with J gene TRBJ1-2, with D uncertain. CDR1 and CDR2 (germline): SNHLY, FYNNEI. The CDR3 is 13 amino acids. The CDR3 DNA reads TGTGCAAGCACAGAGGTTCTGAACTATGGCTACACCTTC. Protein: CASTEVLNYGYTF.

The chain links TRBV27 to TRBJ1-1; D may be TRBD1 (6 bases). CDR1 is MNHEY and CDR2 is SMNVEV in the germline V gene (reference sequence). V was cut by 4 bases and J by 11 bases, with 14 bases left in between. This CDR3 contains 12 residues. In DNA form, the CDR3 reads TGTGCCAGCAGTTCGCTACAGGGTAGGGCTTTCTTT. This gives the protein CASSSLQGRAFF.

The chain carries TRBV29-1 and TRBJ2-4; either TRBD1 or TRBD2 may fit D (6 bases each). CDR3 length: 13 amino acids. Trimming pared 4 bases from V and 5 bases from J, leaving 12 bases between. Germline CDR1 and CDR2: SQVTM and ANQGSEA. The CDR3 spells CSVVEGGENIQYF. CDR3 DNA sequence: TGCAGCGTTGTAGAGGGGGGCGAAAACATTCAGTACTTC.

This clonotype was seen a single time. This chain links TRBV4-1 with TRBJ2-2; 12 bases agree with TRBD1. Trimming cost V 2 bases and J 2 bases; bases outside gene matches: 6. There are 18 residues in the CDR3. Germline CDR1 MGHRA, CDR2 YSYEKL. In nucleotides, the CDR3 is TGCGCCAGCAGCCAACCCGGGACAGGGGGCTTCAACACCGGGGAGCTGTTTTTT. Protein sequence: CASSQPGTGGFNTGELFF.

The chain combines TRBV12-3 or TRBV12-4 with TRBJ2-2; D is ambiguous. The CDR3 covers 15 residues. The V and J ends lost 3 bases and 1 base respectively, with 9 bases between them. The chain's CDR3 is CASSFPARNTGELFF. The CDR3 DNA reads TGTGCCAGCAGTTTCCCGGCTAGGAACACCGGGGAGCTGTTTTTT.

This clonotype was observed a handful of times. V is TRBV6-5 and J is TRBJ2-5; D is undetermined. V shed 6 bases and J shed 5 bases, with 7 bases lying between them. The CDR3 spans 11 residues. From germline, CDR1 is MNHEY and CDR2 SVGAGI. CDR3 loop: CASSTIETQYF. The CDR3 DNA reads as TGTGCCAGCAGCACGATTGAGACCCAGTACTTC.

V usage is TRBV7-9 and J usage is TRBJ2-5, with D maybe TRBD2 (6 bases). Trimming took 5 bases from V and 6 from J, leaving 13 bases between them. The CDR3 consists of 13 residues. The germline V gene has CDR1 SEHNR and CDR2 FQNEAQ (reference sequence). The CDR3 region has the DNA TGTGCCAGCAGCCTGGGACTGGGAAAGACCCAGTACTTC. Translating it yields CASSLGLGKTQYF. Together with reference TRBV7-9 and TRBJ2-5, the CDR3 gives the full variable domain: DTGVSQNPRHKITKRGQNVTFRCDPISEHNRLYWYRQTLGQGPEFLTYFQNEAQLEKSRLLSDRFSAERPKGSFSTLEIQRTEQGDSAMYLCASSLGLGKTQYFGPGTRLLVL.

This sequence joins TRBV6-1 and TRBJ2-7; 7 bases agree with TRBD2. The CDR3 runs to 16 residues. Germline V gene lookup returns CDR1 MNHNS and CDR2 SASEGT. V was clipped by 7 bases and J by 2 bases; unmatched bases: 14. CDR3 DNA sequence: TGTGCCAGCAACCCCGCCCCACAGCGGGGCCCCTACGAGCAGTACTTC. Residues: CASNPAPQRGPYEQYF.

This clonotype turned up a few times. The rearrangement links TRBV9 to TRBJ2-5; 10 bases fit TRBD2. Germline V lookup: CDR1 SGDLS, CDR2 YYNGEE. The junction had 3 bases not matched to a gene; V was cut back by 3 bases and J by 1 base. The CDR3 totals 15 residues. CDR3 sequence: CASSDGLAVQETQYF. CDR3 nucleotides: TGTGCCAGCAGCGACGGACTAGCGGTCCAAGAGACCCAGTACTTC.